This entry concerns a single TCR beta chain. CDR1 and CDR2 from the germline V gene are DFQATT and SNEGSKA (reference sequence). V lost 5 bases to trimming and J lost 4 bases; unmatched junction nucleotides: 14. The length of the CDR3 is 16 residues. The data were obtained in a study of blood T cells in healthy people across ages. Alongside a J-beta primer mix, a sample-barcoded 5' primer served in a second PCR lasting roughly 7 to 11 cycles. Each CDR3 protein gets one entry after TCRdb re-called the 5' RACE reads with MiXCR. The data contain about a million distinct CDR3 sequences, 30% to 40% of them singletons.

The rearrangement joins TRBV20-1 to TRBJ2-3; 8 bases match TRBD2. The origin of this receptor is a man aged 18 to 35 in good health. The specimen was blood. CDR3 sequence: CSAPPLTGGPPDTQYF. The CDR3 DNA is TGCAGTGCTCCACCGCTAACGGGGGGGCCCCCAGATACGCAGTATTTT.